One and the same sample provided the 18 T cell receptor beta chains below, sequenced in a study of T cell responses to AZD1222 COVID-19 vaccine (TCRdb year 2021). The time point label, as the study defines it: baseline before first vaccination. Library method: the immunoSEQ multiplex PCR assay. Drawn from immuneACCESS, this table holds only the in-frame rearrangements with V and J called that TCRdb kept. Clones are partly lost; checked studies trace under half to an unresolved V gene and leave the rest unexplained. Counted in this sample were approximately 150,000 clones; roughly 92% of them appeared once. 2.3% of the sample goes to the ten largest clones. The sample in question was peripheral blood, obtained on day 0 of AZD1222 vaccination. The receptors were gathered from an adult in good health.

The chain combines TRBV12-3 or TRBV12-4 with TRBJ2-3; D gene ambiguous. Trimming left V 7 bases short and J 5 bases short, with 10 bases between. The CDR3 extends over 12 amino acids. CDR3: CASTVNEDTQYF. The CDR3 DNA reads as TGTGCCAGCACCGTCAACGAAGATACGCAGTATTTT.

The gene calls are TRBV6-4 and TRBJ2-3; TRBD2 agrees at 10 bases. The CDR3 extends over 15 amino acids. V shed 7 bases and J 4 bases; nucleotides not matched to a gene: 8. Germline-derived CDR1 and CDR2 are MRHNA and SNTAGT. CDR3 nucleotide sequence: TGTGCCAGCAAGAGAACTAGCGGGACCGCAGATACGCAGTATTTT. Protein: CASKRTSGTADTQYF.

The V and J genes are TRBV4-1 and TRBJ2-5, with D perhaps TRBD2 (6 bases). This CDR3 is 16 amino acids long. CDR1 and CDR2 (germline): MGHRA, YSYEKL. With 4 bases removed from V and 4 bases from J, the gap between germline ends came to 19 bases. The CDR3 DNA sequence: TGCGCCAGCAGCCCACAGAAGAGGTCGGGAGCAGAGACCCAGTACTTC. Amino acids: CASSPQKRSGAETQYF.

The chain has TRBV6-2 or TRBV6-3 and TRBJ2-5; 10 nucleotides line up with TRBD2. Germline CDR1 is MNHEY and CDR2 is SVGEGT. J lost 2 bases, V lost 5 bases, and 2 bases had no gene match. The CDR3 spans 14 residues. The CDR3 reads CASSSGGEQETQYF. The DNA of the CDR3 is TGTGCCAGCAGTAGCGGGGGGGAACAAGAGACCCAGTACTTC.

This clone was seen just once. The V and J genes are TRBV7-3 and TRBJ2-5; D may be TRBD1 (6 bases). The CDR3 sequence is 15 residues long. The germline V and J ends were trimmed by 2 bases and 2 bases, with 12 bases remaining between them. The germline CDR1 and CDR2 sequences are SGHTA and FQGTGA. The CDR3 spells CASSLFSTGQETQYF. The CDR3 DNA is TGTGCCAGCAGCTTATTCTCTACAGGGCAAGAGACCCAGTACTTC. Together with reference TRBV7-3 and TRBJ2-5, the CDR3 gives the full variable domain: GAGVSQTPSNKVTEKGKYVELRCDPISGHTALYWYRQSLGQGPEFLIYFQGTGAADDSGLPNDRFFAVRPEGSVSTLKIQRTERGDSAVYLCASSLFSTGQETQYFGPGTRLLVL.

The genes are TRBV27 and TRBJ2-7; the D gene is possibly TRBD2 (5 bases). The CDR3 loop spans 14 amino acids. CDR1 MNHEY and CDR2 SMNVEV come from the germline V gene (reference sequence). Trimming took 5 bases from V and 4 from J, leaving 15 bases between them. The CDR3 sequence: CASSPRGWGYEQYF. The DNA of the CDR3 is TGTGCCAGCAGTCCCCGCGGGTGGGGTTACGAGCAGTACTTC.

The V and J genes are TRBV28 and TRBJ1-5; possible D gene TRBD1, 5 bases. The germline gives CDR1 MDHEN, CDR2 SYDVKM. This CDR3 comprises 14 residues. Between the trimmed V and J ends, which lost 3 bases and 4 bases, there was a span of 10 bases. The CDR3 loop reads CASSFAGANQPQHF. CDR3 coding DNA: TGTGCCAGCAGTTTTGCTGGGGCTAATCAGCCCCAGCATTTT.

V and J are TRBV5-5 and TRBJ2-7; D perhaps matches TRBD2 (6 bases). The CDR3 is 13 amino acids. Trimming pared 4 bases from V and 4 bases from J, leaving 12 bases between. CDR1 SGHKS and CDR2 YYEKEE come from the germline V gene (reference sequence). The chain's CDR3 is CASSAGPFYEQYF. The CDR3 bases are TGTGCCAGCAGCGCGGGACCGTTTTACGAGCAGTACTTC.

The chain has TRBV29-1 and TRBJ1-5, with 8 nucleotides matching TRBD1. V was clipped by 4 bases and J by 5 bases; unmatched bases: 4. There are 13 residues in the CDR3. Germline V gene data show CDR1 as SQVTM and CDR2 as ANQGSEA. The CDR3 sequence is CSVAGGRDQPQHF. The CDR3 DNA is TGCAGCGTTGCAGGGGGCAGGGATCAGCCCCAGCATTTT.

This chain uses TRBV5-1 with TRBJ1-6, with no clear D. Trimming shortened V by 3 bases and J by 7 bases, and 17 bases separated the two germline ends. Germline CDR1 and CDR2: SGHRS and YFSETQ. The CDR3 is made up of 16 amino acids. The CDR3 DNA is TGCGCCAGCAGCTGGACGGGCGGCAGTGCGAATTCACCCCTCCACTTT. Translated: CASSWTGGSANSPLHF.

The chain is built from TRBV4-1 and TRBJ1-1; D gene ambiguous. The V and J ends lost 0 bases and 0 bases respectively, with 8 bases between them. This CDR3 spans 15 amino acids. The germline gives CDR1 MGHRA, CDR2 YSYEKL. In DNA, the CDR3 is TGCGCCAGCAGCCAAGATCGGTCTATGAACACTGAAGCTTTCTTT. Translation: CASSQDRSMNTEAFF.

This clone came up a few times. The genes are TRBV10-1 and TRBJ2-7, with TRBD2 as a possible D gene (5 bases). This CDR3 has 13 residues. Germline CDR1 reads WNHNN; CDR2 reads SYGVQD (reference sequence). The V end lost 4 bases, the J end lost 7 bases, and 14 bases lay between the germline ends. The CDR3 bases are TGCGCCAGCAGTGCCACCCTAGCTGGAGAGCAGTACTTC. Translated, it gives CASSATLAGEQYF.

This clone was found once. The chain carries TRBV4-1 and TRBJ2-3; D is perhaps TRBD2 (5 bases). There are 13 residues in the CDR3. In germline, CDR1 is MGHRA, CDR2 YSYEKL. V lost 0 bases and J lost 9, with 10 bases in between. CDR3 DNA sequence: TGCGCCAGCAGCCAAGATGGGCCTAGCACGCAGTATTTT. Its translation is CASSQDGPSTQYF.

This clone appeared a few times. V gene TRBV7-2 combines with J gene TRBJ2-3; D may be TRBD2 (7 bases). The V gene lost 5 bases and the J gene lost 6 bases, with 21 bases spanning the gap. The CDR3 runs to 16 residues. Germline V gene data show CDR1 as SGHTA and CDR2 as FQGNSA. CDR3 in amino acids: CASSPLPRGGGDTQYF. The CDR3 coding sequence is TGTGCCAGCAGCCCCCTTCCCCGCGGGGGCGGGGATACGCAGTATTTT. Filled out from reference TRBV7-2 and TRBJ2-3, the complete variable domain reads GAGVSQSPSNKVTEKGKDVELRCDPISGHTALYWYRQSLGQGLEFLIYFQGNSAPDKSGLPSDRFSAERTGGSVSTLTIQRTQQEDSAVYLCASSPLPRGGGDTQYFGPGTRLTVL.

This chain links TRBV7-7 with TRBJ2-1; 7 positions agree with TRBD2. From germline, CDR1 is SSHAT and CDR2 FNYEAQ (reference sequence). This CDR3 spans 15 amino acids. V was pared by 2 bases and J by 1 base, with 2 bases of the junction left unmatched. For the CDR3, the DNA is TGTGCCAGCAGCTTATGGGGGGGGTCCTACAATGAGCAGTTCTTC. This sequence encodes CASSLWGGSYNEQFF.

This clone has only a few counts. The rearrangement uses TRBV11-2 and TRBJ2-1, with D tentatively TRBD1 or TRBD2 (6 bases each). Deletions cut 4 bases from V and 4 bases from J, with 14 bases between. In germline, CDR1 is SGHAT, CDR2 FQNNGV. The CDR3 has 15 amino acids. The CDR3 region is CASSYLKGGYNEQFF. Here the CDR3 DNA reads TGTGCCAGCAGCTACCTTAAGGGGGGTTACAATGAGCAGTTCTTC.

J is TRBJ2-6 and V is TRBV2, with 10 nucleotides matching TRBD1. In germline, CDR1 is SNHLY, CDR2 FYNNEI. V lost 6 bases and J lost 1; bases outside the gene matches: 6. The CDR3 runs to 17 residues. The CDR3 is CASRAGQGRSGANVLTF. CDR3 coding DNA: TGTGCCAGCAGAGCGGGACAGGGGAGATCTGGGGCCAACGTCCTGACTTTC.

The rearrangement links TRBV6-6 to TRBJ2-2; 7 nucleotides agree with TRBD2. J lost 6 bases, V lost 8 bases, and 6 bases had no gene match. Germline V gene lookup returns CDR1 MNHNY and CDR2 SVGAGI (reference sequence). The CDR3 spans 13 residues. The CDR3 reads CASRGTIPGELFF. CDR3 nucleotides: TGTGCCAGCCGAGGGACTATTCCCGGGGAGCTGTTTTTT.